This T cell receptor (beta chain) was found in a study of blood T cell repertoires in COVID-19. Overall study context: COVID-19 samples from acute and convalescent phases originated in the United States, Italy and Spain. The analysed material was cDNA or gDNA that came from T cells, B-cell-depleted T cells, or PBMCs.

This clone has a single count. The CDR3 loop spans 16 amino acids. Germline CDR1 and CDR2: KGHDR and SFDVKD. The J segment lost 3 bases and the V segment lost 4 bases, leaving 6 bases of the junction unmatched. In the original workflow: The authors estimated nucleated cell counts from reference gene primer amplification. TCRdb's table, derived via immunoSEQ multiplex PCR, lists solely in-frame clones and lacks some. V and J calls and clone size follow that table, whereas D and trimming were derived from the DNA. The sample has over 85,000 clones; just over 85% are singletons. Sequencing used peripheral blood. This chain connects TRBV24-1 to TRBJ2-1, with 9 bases matching TRBD1. The origin of this receptor is a woman in her sixties or seventies with acute or convalescent COVID-19. As DNA, the CDR3 is TGTGCCACCAGTGACCCGGACAGGGGATACTACAATGAGCAGTTCTTC. Its translation is CATSDPDRGYYNEQFF.